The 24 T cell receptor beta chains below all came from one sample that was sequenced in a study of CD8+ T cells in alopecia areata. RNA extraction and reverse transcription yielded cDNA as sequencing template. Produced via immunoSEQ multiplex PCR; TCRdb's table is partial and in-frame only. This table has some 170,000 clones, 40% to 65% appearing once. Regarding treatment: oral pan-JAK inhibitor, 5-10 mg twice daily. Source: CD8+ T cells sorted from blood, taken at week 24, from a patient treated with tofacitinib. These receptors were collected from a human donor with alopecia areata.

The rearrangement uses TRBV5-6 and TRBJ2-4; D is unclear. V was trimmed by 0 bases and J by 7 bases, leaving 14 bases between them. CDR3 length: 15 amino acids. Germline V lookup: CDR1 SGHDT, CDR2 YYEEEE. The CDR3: CASSLDRSTTNIQYF. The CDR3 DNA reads TGTGCCAGCAGCTTGGACAGATCGACAACCAACATTCAGTACTTC.

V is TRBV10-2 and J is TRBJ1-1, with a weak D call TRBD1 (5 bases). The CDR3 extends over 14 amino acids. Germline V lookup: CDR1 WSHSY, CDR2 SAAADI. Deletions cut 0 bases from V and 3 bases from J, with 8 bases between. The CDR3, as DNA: TGCGCCAGCAGTGAGTCGGGGGGGTACACTGAAGCTTTCTTT. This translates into CASSESGGYTEAFF.

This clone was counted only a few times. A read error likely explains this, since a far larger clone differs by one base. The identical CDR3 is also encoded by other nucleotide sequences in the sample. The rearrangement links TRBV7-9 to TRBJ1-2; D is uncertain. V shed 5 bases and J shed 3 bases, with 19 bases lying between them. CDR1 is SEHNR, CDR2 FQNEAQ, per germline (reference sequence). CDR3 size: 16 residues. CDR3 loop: CASSQVSLATDYGYTF. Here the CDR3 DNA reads TGTGCCAGCAGCCAAGTTTCGCTAGCCACAGACTATGGCTACACCTTC.

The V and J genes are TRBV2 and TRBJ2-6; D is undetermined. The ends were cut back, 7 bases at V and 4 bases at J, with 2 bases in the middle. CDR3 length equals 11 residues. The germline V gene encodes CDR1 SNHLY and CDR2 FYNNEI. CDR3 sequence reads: CASNGANVLTF. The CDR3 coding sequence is TGTGCCAGCAACGGGGCCAACGTCCTGACTTTC.

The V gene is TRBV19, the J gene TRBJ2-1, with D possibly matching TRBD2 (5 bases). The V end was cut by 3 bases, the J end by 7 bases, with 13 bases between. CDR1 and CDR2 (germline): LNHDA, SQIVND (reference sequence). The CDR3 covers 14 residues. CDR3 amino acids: CASSIPGMSNEQFF. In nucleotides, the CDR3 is TGTGCCAGTAGTATTCCGGGAATGAGTAATGAGCAGTTCTTC.

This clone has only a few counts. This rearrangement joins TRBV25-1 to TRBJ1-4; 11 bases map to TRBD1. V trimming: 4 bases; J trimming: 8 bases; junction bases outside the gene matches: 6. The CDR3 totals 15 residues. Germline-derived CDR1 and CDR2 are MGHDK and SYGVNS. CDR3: CASSAWDRGAEKLFF. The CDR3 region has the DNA TGTGCCAGCAGTGCTTGGGACAGGGGGGCCGAAAAACTGTTTTTT.

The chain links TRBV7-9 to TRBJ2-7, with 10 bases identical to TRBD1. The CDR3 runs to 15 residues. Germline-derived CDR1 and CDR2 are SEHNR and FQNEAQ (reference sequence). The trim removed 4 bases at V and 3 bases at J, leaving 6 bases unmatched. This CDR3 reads CASSYPGTGDYEQYF. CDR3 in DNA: TGTGCCAGCAGCTACCCAGGGACAGGGGACTACGAGCAGTACTTC.

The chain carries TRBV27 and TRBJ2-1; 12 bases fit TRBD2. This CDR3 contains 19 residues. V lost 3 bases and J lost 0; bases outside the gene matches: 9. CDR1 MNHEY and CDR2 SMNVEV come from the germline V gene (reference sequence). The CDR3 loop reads CASSLRASGGVSSYNEQFF. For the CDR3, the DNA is TGTGCCAGCAGTTTGAGGGCTAGCGGGGGGGTAAGCTCCTACAATGAGCAGTTCTTC.

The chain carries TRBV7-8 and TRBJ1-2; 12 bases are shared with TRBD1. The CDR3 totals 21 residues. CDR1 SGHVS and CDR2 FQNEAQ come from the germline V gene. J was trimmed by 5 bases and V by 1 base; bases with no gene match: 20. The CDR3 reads CASSLVPIPRDRGPTWYGYTF. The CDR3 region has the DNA TGTGCCAGCAGCTTAGTTCCGATACCCCGGGACAGGGGGCCTACTTGGTATGGCTACACCTTC.

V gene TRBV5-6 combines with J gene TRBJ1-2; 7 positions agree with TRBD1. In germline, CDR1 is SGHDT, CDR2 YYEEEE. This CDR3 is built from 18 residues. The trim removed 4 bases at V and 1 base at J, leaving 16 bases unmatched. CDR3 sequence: CASSPYRPDRQINYGYTF. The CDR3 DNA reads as TGTGCCAGCAGCCCATACCGACCGGACAGGCAGATTAACTATGGCTACACCTTC.

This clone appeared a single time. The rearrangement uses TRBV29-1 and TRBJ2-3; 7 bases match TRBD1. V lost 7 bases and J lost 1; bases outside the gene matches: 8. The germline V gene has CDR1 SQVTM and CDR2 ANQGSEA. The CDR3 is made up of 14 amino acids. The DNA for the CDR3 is TGCAGCGCCCGGACAGGAATACGCACAGATACGCAGTATTTT. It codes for CSARTGIRTDTQYF.

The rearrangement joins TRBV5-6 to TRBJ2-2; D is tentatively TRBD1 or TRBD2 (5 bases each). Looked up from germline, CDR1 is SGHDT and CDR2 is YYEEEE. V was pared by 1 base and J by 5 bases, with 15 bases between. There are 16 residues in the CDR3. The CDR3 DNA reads TGTGCCAGCAGCTTGCGGGGCAGGCGCGGTACCGGGGAGCTGTTTTTT. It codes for CASSLRGRRGTGELFF.

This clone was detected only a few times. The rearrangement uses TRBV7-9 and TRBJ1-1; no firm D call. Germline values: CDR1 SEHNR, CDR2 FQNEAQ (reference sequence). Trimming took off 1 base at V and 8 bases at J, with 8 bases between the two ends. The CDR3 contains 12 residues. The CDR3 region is CASSLDSGEAFF. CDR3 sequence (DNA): TGTGCCAGCAGCTTAGATTCCGGGGAAGCTTTCTTT.

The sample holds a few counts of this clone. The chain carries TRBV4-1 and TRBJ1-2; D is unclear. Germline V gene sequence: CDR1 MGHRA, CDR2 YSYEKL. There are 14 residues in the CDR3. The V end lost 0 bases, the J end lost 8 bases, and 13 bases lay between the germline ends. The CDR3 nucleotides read TGCGCCAGCAGCCAAGAGTTTAGGGCAGACGGCTACACCTTC. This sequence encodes CASSQEFRADGYTF.

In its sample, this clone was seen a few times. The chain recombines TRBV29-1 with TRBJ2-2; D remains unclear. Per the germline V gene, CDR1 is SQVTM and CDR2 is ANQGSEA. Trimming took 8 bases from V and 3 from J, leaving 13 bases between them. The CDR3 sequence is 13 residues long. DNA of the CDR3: TGCAGCCCCCGGGCCCCGTACACCGGGGAGCTGTTTTTT. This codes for CSPRAPYTGELFF.

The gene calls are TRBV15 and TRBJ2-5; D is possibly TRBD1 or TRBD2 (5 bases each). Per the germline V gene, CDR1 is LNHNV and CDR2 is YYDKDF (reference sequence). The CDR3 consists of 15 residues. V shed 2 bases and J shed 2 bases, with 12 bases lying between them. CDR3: CATSRIKGPQETQYF. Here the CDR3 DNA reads TGTGCCACCAGCAGAATCAAGGGACCGCAAGAGACCCAGTACTTC.

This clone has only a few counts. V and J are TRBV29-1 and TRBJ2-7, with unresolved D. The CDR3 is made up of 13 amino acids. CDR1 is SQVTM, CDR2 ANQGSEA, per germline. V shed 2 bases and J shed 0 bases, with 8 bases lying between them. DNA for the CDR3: TGCAGCGTTGAAAAAGGAAGCTCCTACGAGCAGTACTTC. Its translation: CSVEKGSSYEQYF.

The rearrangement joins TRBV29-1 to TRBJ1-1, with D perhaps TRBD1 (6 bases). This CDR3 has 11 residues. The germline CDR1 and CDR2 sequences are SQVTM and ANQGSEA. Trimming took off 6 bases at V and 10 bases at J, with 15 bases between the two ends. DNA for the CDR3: TGCAGCGTCAGTACAGGGCCGCCAGCTTTCTTT. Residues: CSVSTGPPAFF.

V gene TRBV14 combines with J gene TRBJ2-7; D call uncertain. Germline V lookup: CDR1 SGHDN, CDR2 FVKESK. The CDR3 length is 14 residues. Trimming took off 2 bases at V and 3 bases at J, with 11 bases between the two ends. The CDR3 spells CASSQLGSRYEQYF. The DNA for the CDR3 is TGTGCCAGCAGCCAACTCGGCAGCCGCTACGAGCAGTACTTC.

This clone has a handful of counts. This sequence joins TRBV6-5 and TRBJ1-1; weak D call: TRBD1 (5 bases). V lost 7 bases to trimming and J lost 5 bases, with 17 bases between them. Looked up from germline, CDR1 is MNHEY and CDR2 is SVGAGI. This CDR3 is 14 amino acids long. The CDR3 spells CASTVTVGGTEAFF. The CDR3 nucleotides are TGTGCCAGCACCGTGACAGTCGGGGGAACTGAAGCTTTCTTT.

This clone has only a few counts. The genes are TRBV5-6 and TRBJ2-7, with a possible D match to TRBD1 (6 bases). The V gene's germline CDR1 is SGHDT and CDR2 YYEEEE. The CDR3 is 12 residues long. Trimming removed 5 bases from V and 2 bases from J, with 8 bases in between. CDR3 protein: CASRGQTYEQYF. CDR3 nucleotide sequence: TGTGCCAGCAGAGGACAGACCTACGAGCAGTACTTC.

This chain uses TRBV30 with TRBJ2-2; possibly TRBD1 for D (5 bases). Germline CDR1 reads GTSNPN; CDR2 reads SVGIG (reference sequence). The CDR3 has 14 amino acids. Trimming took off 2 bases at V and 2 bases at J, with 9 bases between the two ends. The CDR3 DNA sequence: TGTGCCTGGAGTACTGGGGCTAACACCGGGGAGCTGTTTTTT. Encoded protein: CAWSTGANTGELFF.

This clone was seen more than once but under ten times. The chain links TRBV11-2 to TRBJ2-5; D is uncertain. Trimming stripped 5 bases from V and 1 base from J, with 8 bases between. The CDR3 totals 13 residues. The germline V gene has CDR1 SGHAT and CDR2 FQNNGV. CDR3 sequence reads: CASSRVRQETQYF. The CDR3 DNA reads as TGTGCCAGCAGCCGCGTCCGCCAAGAGACCCAGTACTTC.

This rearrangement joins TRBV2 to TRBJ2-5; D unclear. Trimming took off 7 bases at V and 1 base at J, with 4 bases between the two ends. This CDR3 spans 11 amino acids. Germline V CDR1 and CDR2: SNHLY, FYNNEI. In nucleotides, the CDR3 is TGTGCCAGCAACCTCCAAGAGACCCAGTACTTC. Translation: CASNLQETQYF. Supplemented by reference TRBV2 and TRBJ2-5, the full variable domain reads EPEVTQTPSHQVTQMGQEVILRCVPISNHLYFYWYRQILGQKVEFLVSFYNNEISEKSEIFDDQFSVERPDGSNFTLKIRSTKLEDSAMYFCASNLQETQYFGPGTRLLVL.